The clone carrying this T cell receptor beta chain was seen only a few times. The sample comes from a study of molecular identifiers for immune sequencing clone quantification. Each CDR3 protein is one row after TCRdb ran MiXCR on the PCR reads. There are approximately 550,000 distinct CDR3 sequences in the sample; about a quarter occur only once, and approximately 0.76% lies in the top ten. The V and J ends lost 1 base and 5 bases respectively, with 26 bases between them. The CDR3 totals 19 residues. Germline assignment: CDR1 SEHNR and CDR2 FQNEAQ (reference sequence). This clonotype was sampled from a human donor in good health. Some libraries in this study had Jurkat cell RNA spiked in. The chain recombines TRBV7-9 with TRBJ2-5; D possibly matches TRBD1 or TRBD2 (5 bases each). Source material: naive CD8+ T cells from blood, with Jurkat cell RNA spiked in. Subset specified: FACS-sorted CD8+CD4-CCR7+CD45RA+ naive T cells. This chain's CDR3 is CASSLVPWARDEGLETQYF. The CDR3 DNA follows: TGTGCCAGCAGCTTAGTCCCTTGGGCCCGGGACGAAGGGCTGGAGACCCAGTACTTC.